Reported below is one TCR beta chain. Mismatch with germline at one junction end may stem from a read error. The data derive from a study of OX40 agonist ivuxolimab in advanced cancers. Clones were read by immunoSEQ multiplex PCR, and TCRdb kept only the in-frame ones, dropping some. The top ten clones hold under 3% of a sample with 75,000 to 90,000 clones, more than 70% of them seen once. Germline-derived CDR1 and CDR2 are SGHVT and SQSDAQ. The CDR3 totals 11 residues. The rearrangement joins TRBV7-4 to TRBJ2-3; 8 nucleotides align to TRBD2. Material: CD4+ or CD8+ T cells sorted from blood, obtained in a trial of the OX40 agonist ivuxolimab. The TCR originated in an adult with an advanced solid tumor such as melanoma, head and neck, liver or kidney cancer. The CDR3 spells CKAGASDTQYF. Here the CDR3 DNA reads TGCAAAGCGGGGGCCTCAGATACGCAGTATTTT. The variable domain in full, completed from reference TRBV7-4 and TRBJ2-3, reads GAGVSQSPRYKVAKRGRDVALRCDSISGHVTLYWYRQTLGQGSEVLTYSQSDAQRDKSGRPSGRFSAERPERSVSTLKIQRTEQGDSAVYLCKAGASDTQYFGPGTRLTVL.